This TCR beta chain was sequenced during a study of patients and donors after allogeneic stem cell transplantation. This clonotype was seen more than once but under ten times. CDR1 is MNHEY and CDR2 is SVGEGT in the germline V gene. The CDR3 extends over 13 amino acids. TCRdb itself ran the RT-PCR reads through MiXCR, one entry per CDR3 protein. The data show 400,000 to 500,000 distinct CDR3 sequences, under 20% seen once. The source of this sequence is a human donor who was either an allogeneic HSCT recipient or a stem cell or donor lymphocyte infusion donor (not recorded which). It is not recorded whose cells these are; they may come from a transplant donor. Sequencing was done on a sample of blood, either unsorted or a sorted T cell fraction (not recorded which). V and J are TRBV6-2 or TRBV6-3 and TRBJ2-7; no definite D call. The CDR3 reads CSVRSHTSYEQYF. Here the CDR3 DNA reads TGTTCCGTTCGGAGCCATACCTCCTACGAGCAGTACTTC.